This TCR beta chain was identified during a study of regulatory T cells in long-lasting Graves disease. This sample's time point: newly diagnosed GD, antithyroid drugs for less than 3 months. Construction of the TCR library relied on RNA isolated from PBMCs. To make TCR beta libraries, researchers used iRepertoire HTBI primers and Arm-PCR of CDR3 regions. TCRdb independently ran MiXCR on the multiplex PCR reads; one entry per CDR3 protein. Found here are 350,000 to 500,000 distinct CDR3 sequences, approximately 15% of them singletons; the top ten hold about a sixth. This clonotype came up many times. These data were also reused for a study on T cells in Graves' hyperthyroidism and ophthalmopathy.

The input for sequencing was peripheral blood mononuclear cells (PBMCs), taken at new diagnosis, from a patient treated with antithyroid drugs. This receptor was obtained from a woman in her forties or fifties with Graves disease.

CDR3 in amino acids: CASSLQGGNEQFF. The CDR3 DNA follows: TGTGCCAGCAGCTTACAGGGAGGCAATGAGCAGTTCTTC. This sequence joins TRBV12-3 or TRBV12-4 and TRBJ2-1; possibly TRBD1 or TRBD2 for D (6 bases each). Trimming removed 6 bases from V and 6 bases from J, with 12 bases in between. This CDR3 has 13 residues.